The rows below give T cell receptor beta chains drawn from one sample of a study of OX40 agonist ivuxolimab in advanced cancers. Clones were sequenced by immunoSEQ multiplex PCR, and TCRdb holds only the in-frame ones, with some missing. The profile shows roughly 42,000 clones, more than 75% of them singletons. The sample here was CD4+ or CD8+ T cells sorted from blood, taken in a trial of the OX40 agonist ivuxolimab. The source is an adult with an advanced solid tumor such as melanoma, head and neck, liver or kidney cancer. CDR3s include the opening cysteine and the closing phenylalanine or tryptophan. The order of the fields is D gene, J gene, clone size, V gene, CDR3 protein, CDR3 DNA. D genes are given only for firm matches. Not all rows give a size; the values are once, few, many and, for expanded clones, a class.

D gene: TRBD1; J gene: TRBJ1-1; clone size: once; V gene: TRBV5-6; CDR3 protein: CASSLGARGVTEAFF; CDR3 DNA: TGTGCCAGCAGCTTGGGGGCCAGGGGGGTCACTGAAGCTTTCTTT
D gene: TRBD2; J gene: TRBJ2-7; clone size: NA; V gene: TRBV19; CDR3 protein: CASSIGGWFSYEQYF; CDR3 DNA: TGTGCCAGTAGTATCGGGGGGTGGTTCTCCTACGAGCAGTACTTC
D gene: NA; J gene: TRBJ1-5; clone size: once; V gene: TRBV9; CDR3 protein: CASSPGSIGQPQHF; CDR3 DNA: TGTGCCAGCAGCCCCGGGTCCATCGGTCAGCCCCAGCATTTT
D gene: TRBD1; J gene: TRBJ1-5; clone size: NA; V gene: TRBV27; CDR3 protein: CASSFRGGSNQPQHF; CDR3 DNA: TGTGCCAGCAGTTTCAGGGGGGGTAGCAATCAGCCCCAGCATTTT
D gene: NA; J gene: TRBJ1-2; clone size: NA; V gene: TRBV9; CDR3 protein: CASSVATGDRLNYGYTF; CDR3 DNA: TGTGCCAGCAGCGTAGCTACCGGGGATCGCCTAAACTATGGCTACACCTTC
D gene: NA; J gene: TRBJ2-2; clone size: NA; V gene: TRBV9; CDR3 protein: CASSQWDTFGINTGELFF; CDR3 DNA: TGTGCCAGCAGCCAATGGGACACCTTTGGTATCAACACCGGGGAGCTGTTTTTT
D gene: TRBD2; J gene: TRBJ2-7; clone size: NA; V gene: TRBV5-1; CDR3 protein: CASSDVGGTYEQYF; CDR3 DNA: TGCGCCAGTTCCGATGTGGGGGGGACTTACGAGCAGTACTTC
D gene: NA; J gene: TRBJ2-2; clone size: NA; V gene: TRBV6-5; CDR3 protein: CASTGYIPGELFF; CDR3 DNA: TGTGCCAGTACAGGGTACATCCCCGGGGAGCTGTTTTTT
D gene: NA; J gene: TRBJ1-1; clone size: NA; V gene: TRBV27; CDR3 protein: CASRREGNTEAFF; CDR3 DNA: TGTGCCAGCAGACGTGAGGGGAACACTGAAGCTTTCTTT
D gene: TRBD2; J gene: TRBJ2-1; clone size: NA; V gene: TRBV5-6; CDR3 protein: CASSSSGGTSYNEQFF; CDR3 DNA: TGTGCCAGCAGCTCAAGCGGGGGGACCTCCTACAATGAGCAGTTCTTC
D gene: TRBD1; J gene: TRBJ2-5; clone size: NA; V gene: TRBV7-2; CDR3 protein: CASILQGLETQYF; CDR3 DNA: TGTGCCAGCATTCTACAGGGGCTGGAGACCCAGTACTTC